A selection of T cell receptor beta chains follows, all from one sample in a study of cytomegalovirus exposure and HLA in healthy donors. Assay: immunoSEQ multiplex PCR; the TCRdb copy retains only in-frame clones and omits some. The sample lists about 140,000 clones; over 70% were seen once. Sequencing was performed on PBMCs. The receptors come from a male donor in good health and CMV-seronegative. CDR3s include the opening cysteine and the closing phenylalanine or tryptophan. A D gene is named only where the DNA matches it firmly. Rows give clone size only sometimes, using once, few, many, or a class for an expanded clone.

j_gene: TRBJ1-2; v_gene: TRBV15; abundance: few; d_gene: TRBD1; CDR3aa: CATSWDRWDGYTF; CDR3nt: TGTGCCACATCCTGGGACAGGTGGGATGGCTACACCTTC
j_gene: TRBJ1-6; v_gene: TRBV5-6; abundance: .; d_gene: .; CDR3aa: CASSLRTGYNSPLHF; CDR3nt: TGTGCCAGCAGTCTCAGGACGGGGTATAATTCACCCCTCCACTTT
j_gene: TRBJ1-2; v_gene: TRBV6-1; abundance: .; d_gene: TRBD1; CDR3aa: CASSGGTEHYGYTF; CDR3nt: TGTGCCAGCAGTGGAGGGACAGAACACTATGGCTACACCTTC
j_gene: TRBJ1-2; v_gene: TRBV19; abundance: .; d_gene: .; CDR3aa: CASIPFGGSDGYTF; CDR3nt: TGTGCCAGTATCCCCTTTGGGGGCAGCGATGGCTACACCTTC
j_gene: TRBJ2-2; v_gene: TRBV7-7; abundance: .; d_gene: .; CDR3aa: CASSSGTGNTGELFF; CDR3nt: TGTGCCAGCAGCTCTGGGACTGGCAACACCGGGGAGCTGTTTTTT
j_gene: TRBJ1-2; v_gene: TRBV19; abundance: .; d_gene: TRBD1; CDR3aa: CASSITVGQIYGYTF; CDR3nt: TGTGCCAGTAGTATTACCGTGGGACAGATCTATGGCTACACCTTC
j_gene: TRBJ2-3; v_gene: TRBV9; abundance: .; d_gene: .; CDR3aa: CASSVQGTDTQYF; CDR3nt: TGTGCCAGCAGCGTACAGGGAACAGATACGCAGTATTTT
j_gene: TRBJ2-3; v_gene: TRBV19; abundance: once; d_gene: .; CDR3aa: CASTEGSLGTDTQYF; CDR3nt: TGTGCCAGTACTGAGGGTTCCCTCGGCACAGATACGCAGTATTTT
j_gene: TRBJ2-2; v_gene: TRBV10-2; abundance: .; d_gene: TRBD1; CDR3aa: CASSVDRATGELFF; CDR3nt: TGCGCCAGCAGTGTTGACAGGGCCACCGGGGAGCTGTTTTTT
j_gene: TRBJ2-3; v_gene: TRBV10-3; abundance: .; d_gene: .; CDR3aa: CAISEFEVARGDTQYF; CDR3nt: TGTGCCATCAGTGAGTTTGAGGTAGCCAGGGGAGATACGCAGTATTTT
j_gene: TRBJ2-6; v_gene: TRBV7-3; abundance: .; d_gene: .; CDR3aa: CASSLRNWARHSGANVLTF; CDR3nt: TGTGCCAGCAGCTTACGCAACTGGGCGCGCCACTCTGGGGCCAACGTCCTGACTTTC
j_gene: TRBJ2-1; v_gene: TRBV5-4; abundance: .; d_gene: .; CDR3aa: CASSLDGGPYNEQFF; CDR3nt: TGTGCCAGCAGCTTGGACGGGGGGCCCTACAATGAGCAGTTCTTC
j_gene: TRBJ1-1; v_gene: TRBV7-2; abundance: once; d_gene: .; CDR3aa: CASSPTVAEAFF; CDR3nt: TGTGCCAGCAGCCCCACAGTCGCTGAAGCTTTCTTT
j_gene: TRBJ1-1; v_gene: TRBV29-1; abundance: few; d_gene: .; CDR3aa: CSSRSATEAFF; CDR3nt: TGCAGCTCGAGAAGTGCCACTGAAGCTTTCTTT
j_gene: TRBJ2-7; v_gene: TRBV18; abundance: .; d_gene: TRBD1; CDR3aa: CASSEGQGAYEQYF; CDR3nt: TGTGCCAGCTCGGAAGGACAGGGGGCCTACGAGCAGTACTTC
j_gene: TRBJ2-5; v_gene: TRBV7-9; abundance: few; d_gene: TRBD2; CDR3aa: CASSLVLAIETQYF; CDR3nt: TGTGCCAGCAGCTTAGTACTAGCGATAGAGACCCAGTACTTC
j_gene: TRBJ1-1; v_gene: TRBV5-1; abundance: .; d_gene: TRBD1; CDR3aa: CASSLSGGGTEAFF; CDR3nt: TGCGCCAGCAGCTTGTCAGGGGGCGGCACTGAAGCTTTCTTT
j_gene: TRBJ2-4; v_gene: TRBV6-1; abundance: .; d_gene: TRBD1; CDR3aa: CASSESGGSLAKNIQYF; CDR3nt: TGTGCCAGCAGTGAATCAGGGGGAAGTCTAGCCAAAAACATTCAGTACTTC
j_gene: TRBJ2-2; v_gene: TRBV5-1; abundance: .; d_gene: .; CDR3aa: CASSPGTTGELFF; CDR3nt: TGCGCCAGCAGCCCGGGGACAACCGGGGAGCTGTTTTTT
j_gene: TRBJ2-1; v_gene: TRBV7-2; abundance: .; d_gene: .; CDR3aa: CASSSNRDNEQFF; CDR3nt: TGTGCCAGCAGCTCAAACAGGGACAATGAGCAGTTCTTC
j_gene: TRBJ2-1; v_gene: TRBV28; abundance: .; d_gene: .; CDR3aa: CASSPYGTSYNEQFF; CDR3nt: TGTGCCAGCAGTCCGTACGGGACTTCGTACAATGAGCAGTTCTTC
j_gene: TRBJ1-2; v_gene: TRBV5-1; abundance: once; d_gene: .; CDR3aa: CASSKKSQGEGDYGYTF; CDR3nt: TGCGCCAGCAGCAAAAAATCACAGGGAGAAGGTGACTATGGCTACACCTTC
j_gene: TRBJ1-1; v_gene: TRBV7-9; abundance: .; d_gene: .; CDR3aa: CASSFIRVAESEAFF; CDR3nt: TGTGCCAGCAGCTTCATCAGGGTGGCGGAGTCTGAAGCTTTCTTT
j_gene: TRBJ1-5; v_gene: TRBV30; abundance: .; d_gene: .; CDR3aa: CAWSVVLGSNQPQHF; CDR3nt: TGTGCCTGGAGTGTAGTCCTCGGGTCCAATCAGCCCCAGCATTTT
j_gene: TRBJ1-1; v_gene: TRBV6-5; abundance: .; d_gene: TRBD1; CDR3aa: CASGVGTDTEAFF; CDR3nt: TGTGCCAGCGGGGTGGGGACAGACACTGAAGCTTTCTTT
j_gene: TRBJ2-7; v_gene: TRBV5-1; abundance: .; d_gene: TRBD1; CDR3aa: CASSLGTDSYEQYF; CDR3nt: TGCGCCAGCAGCCTCGGGACAGACTCCTACGAGCAGTACTTC
j_gene: TRBJ2-3; v_gene: TRBV7-2; abundance: .; d_gene: TRBD1; CDR3aa: CASSYSGTATDTQYF; CDR3nt: TGTGCCAGCAGCTACTCCGGGACAGCAACAGATACGCAGTATTTT
j_gene: TRBJ1-1; v_gene: TRBV28; abundance: .; d_gene: .; CDR3aa: CASSSPPGDTEAFF; CDR3nt: TGTGCCAGCAGTTCCCCTCCAGGGGACACTGAAGCTTTCTTT
j_gene: TRBJ1-1; v_gene: TRBV4-2; abundance: .; d_gene: .; CDR3aa: CASSQDTMNTEAFF; CDR3nt: TGTGCCAGCAGCCAGGACACTATGAACACTGAAGCTTTCTTT
j_gene: TRBJ2-1; v_gene: TRBV7-3; abundance: few; d_gene: TRBD2; CDR3aa: CASSPGRDNEQFF; CDR3nt: TGTGCCAGCAGCCCCGGGAGGGACAATGAGCAGTTCTTC
j_gene: TRBJ2-7; v_gene: TRBV28; abundance: once; d_gene: TRBD1; CDR3aa: CASSPGSGTGSYEQYF; CDR3nt: TGTGCCAGCAGCCCCGGATCCGGGACAGGGTCCTACGAGCAGTACTTC
j_gene: TRBJ2-1; v_gene: TRBV6-5; abundance: .; d_gene: .; CDR3aa: CASSYSIVGIGEQFF; CDR3nt: TGTGCCAGCAGTTACTCGATCGTCGGGATTGGTGAGCAGTTCTTC
j_gene: TRBJ1-2; v_gene: TRBV27; abundance: .; d_gene: .; CDR3aa: CASSFQWGLGGYTF; CDR3nt: TGTGCCAGCAGTTTTCAGTGGGGGCTCGGGGGCTACACCTTC
j_gene: TRBJ2-1; v_gene: TRBV5-1; abundance: .; d_gene: TRBD2; CDR3aa: CASSGAGQRNEQFF; CDR3nt: TGCGCCAGCAGCGGAGCGGGGCAGCGCAATGAGCAGTTCTTC
j_gene: TRBJ1-1; v_gene: TRBV19; abundance: .; d_gene: .; CDR3aa: CASSSQGRRTEAFF; CDR3nt: TGTGCCAGTAGCTCACAGGGCAGGCGCACTGAAGCTTTCTTT
j_gene: TRBJ1-2; v_gene: TRBV6-6; abundance: .; d_gene: .; CDR3aa: CASSYGQKYYGYTF; CDR3nt: TGTGCCAGCAGTTACGGCCAGAAATACTATGGCTACACCTTC
j_gene: TRBJ2-1; v_gene: TRBV5-8; abundance: .; d_gene: .; CDR3aa: CASSTRTALERGNEQFF; CDR3nt: TGTGCCAGCAGCACTCGGACAGCCCTAGAAAGGGGCAATGAGCAGTTCTTC
j_gene: TRBJ2-7; v_gene: TRBV7-2; abundance: .; d_gene: TRBD2; CDR3aa: CASSWSGGLYEQYF; CDR3nt: TGTGCCAGCAGCTGGAGCGGGGGCCTCTACGAGCAGTACTTC
j_gene: TRBJ2-3; v_gene: TRBV7-2; abundance: .; d_gene: .; CDR3aa: CASSVDPGHHTDTQYF; CDR3nt: TGTGCCAGCAGCGTTGACCCGGGACACCACACAGATACGCAGTATTTT
j_gene: TRBJ1-1; v_gene: TRBV9; abundance: .; d_gene: TRBD1; CDR3aa: CASSFTGDTEAFF; CDR3nt: TGTGCCAGCAGTTTTACAGGGGACACTGAAGCTTTCTTT
j_gene: TRBJ1-6; v_gene: TRBV4-1; abundance: .; d_gene: .; CDR3aa: CASSQDRSYNSPLHF; CDR3nt: TGCGCCAGCAGCCAAGACCGCTCCTATAATTCACCCCTCCACTTT
j_gene: TRBJ2-5; v_gene: TRBV5-4; abundance: few; d_gene: .; CDR3aa: CASSLAPTGRAETQYF; CDR3nt: TGTGCCAGCAGCTTGGCCCCTACAGGGCGAGCAGAGACCCAGTACTTC
j_gene: TRBJ2-1; v_gene: TRBV5-1; abundance: .; d_gene: .; CDR3aa: CASSSTGRNEQFF; CDR3nt: TGCGCCAGCAGCTCCACAGGGAGAAATGAGCAGTTCTTC
j_gene: TRBJ2-7; v_gene: TRBV11-3; abundance: .; d_gene: .; CDR3aa: CASSLGRDSTFTYEQYF; CDR3nt: TGTGCCAGCAGCTTAGGAAGGGACTCTACCTTTACCTACGAGCAGTACTTC
j_gene: TRBJ1-2; v_gene: TRBV5-6; abundance: .; d_gene: .; CDR3aa: CASSPSPAAPGYGYTF; CDR3nt: TGTGCCAGCAGCCCAAGCCCGGCAGCGCCGGGATATGGCTACACCTTC
j_gene: TRBJ1-3; v_gene: TRBV19; abundance: few; d_gene: .; CDR3aa: CASSILGGRRSSGNTIYF; CDR3nt: TGTGCCAGTAGTATTTTAGGCGGCCGACGCAGCTCTGGAAACACCATATATTTT
j_gene: TRBJ2-3; v_gene: TRBV5-6; abundance: .; d_gene: TRBD1; CDR3aa: CASSPHRDRSTDTQYF; CDR3nt: TGTGCCAGCAGCCCCCACCGGGACAGGAGCACAGATACGCAGTATTTT
j_gene: TRBJ2-1; v_gene: TRBV4-1; abundance: .; d_gene: TRBD1; CDR3aa: CASSQRQGYNEQFF; CDR3nt: TGCGCCAGCAGCCAAAGACAGGGCTACAATGAGCAGTTCTTC
j_gene: TRBJ2-7; v_gene: TRBV10-3; abundance: few; d_gene: .; CDR3aa: CAIGGTDYEQYF; CDR3nt: TGTGCCATCGGCGGGACGGACTACGAGCAGTACTTC
j_gene: TRBJ2-1; v_gene: TRBV28; abundance: .; d_gene: TRBD1; CDR3aa: CAIRGTGSYNEQFF; CDR3nt: TGTGCCATTCGCGGGACAGGGTCCTACAATGAGCAGTTCTTC
j_gene: TRBJ1-5; v_gene: TRBV2; abundance: .; d_gene: .; CDR3aa: CASSVEGGNQPQHF; CDR3nt: TGTGCCAGCAGTGTAGAAGGGGGCAATCAGCCCCAGCATTTT
j_gene: TRBJ1-6; v_gene: TRBV15; abundance: .; d_gene: TRBD1; CDR3aa: CATSRDVSPGQGTYNSPLHF; CDR3nt: TGTGCCACCAGCAGAGATGTTTCCCCGGGACAGGGCACCTATAATTCACCCCTCCACTTT
j_gene: TRBJ1-1; v_gene: TRBV10-3; abundance: .; d_gene: TRBD1; CDR3aa: CAIRGQGVNTEAFF; CDR3nt: TGTGCCATCAGGGGACAGGGAGTGAACACTGAAGCTTTCTTT
j_gene: TRBJ1-5; v_gene: TRBV2; abundance: .; d_gene: TRBD1; CDR3aa: CASTGGWEQPQHF; CDR3nt: TGTGCCAGCACAGGGGGATGGGAACAGCCCCAGCATTTT
j_gene: TRBJ1-6; v_gene: TRBV27; abundance: .; d_gene: .; CDR3aa: CASSLNFSNSPLHF; CDR3nt: TGTGCCAGCAGTTTAAACTTTTCTAATTCACCCCTCCACTTT